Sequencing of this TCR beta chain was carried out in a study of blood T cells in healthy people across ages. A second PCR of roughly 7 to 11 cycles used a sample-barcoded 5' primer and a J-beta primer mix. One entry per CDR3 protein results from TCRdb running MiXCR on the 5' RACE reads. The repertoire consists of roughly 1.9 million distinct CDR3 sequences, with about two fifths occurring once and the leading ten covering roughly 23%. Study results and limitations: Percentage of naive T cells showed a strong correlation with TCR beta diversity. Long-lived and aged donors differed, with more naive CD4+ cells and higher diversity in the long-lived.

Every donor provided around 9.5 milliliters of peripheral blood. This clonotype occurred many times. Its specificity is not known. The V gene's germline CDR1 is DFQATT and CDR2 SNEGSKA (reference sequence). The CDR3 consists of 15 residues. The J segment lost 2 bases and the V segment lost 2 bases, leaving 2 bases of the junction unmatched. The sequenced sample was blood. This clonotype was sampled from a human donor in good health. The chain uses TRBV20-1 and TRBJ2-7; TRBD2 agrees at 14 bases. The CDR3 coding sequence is TGCAGTGCTAGACCGGGACTAGCGGGGGCCTACGAGCAGTACTTC. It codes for CSARPGLAGAYEQYF.